This T cell receptor (beta chain) was obtained from a study of identical twins. Study results and caveats: Conclusions rested on cross-sectional statistics rather than following the same donors.

Trimming at V came to 2 bases and at J to 4 bases, leaving 3 bases not matched to a gene. Germline V gene data show CDR1 as SGHRS and CDR2 as YFSETQ. The CDR3 totals 15 residues. TCRdb processed the 5' RACE reads anew with MiXCR; each CDR3 protein has one entry. The sample carries under 500,000 distinct CDR3 sequences, 14% recorded once. This clonotype was picked up a small number of times. What it recognizes is unknown. These same data were also listed under a study on yellow fever vaccine responses in identical twins. That paper states: Twins reportedly had a vaccine T cell response that seemed partly convergent, partly personalized.

This clonotype originated in a woman aged 18-29 years in good health. The V and J genes are TRBV5-1 and TRBJ2-3; TRBD1 aligns across 11 bases. The sample was CD4+ T cells sorted from blood. CDR3 sequence reads: CASSFSGQGADTQYF. The CDR3 region has the DNA TGCGCCAGCAGCTTTTCGGGACAGGGGGCAGATACGCAGTATTTT.